Relative to its sample, the clone carrying this T cell receptor (beta chain) is medium-sized. Using immunoSEQ multiplex PCR, the repertoire was profiled, and TCRdb retains in-frame clones only, with some absent. The sample yields about 11,000 clones, about 69% seen once. V shed 3 bases and J shed 2 bases, with 6 bases lying between them. CDR1 is SNHLY and CDR2 is FYNNEI in the germline V gene. The CDR3 has 13 amino acids. This entry is derived from a study of tumor-infiltrating lymphocytes in localized non-small cell lung cancer. Study overall: The cohort mixed smokers and never-smokers, several histologies, and some post-neoadjuvant-chemotherapy samples.

This TCR came from a human donor with non-small cell lung cancer. Specimen: lung tumor tissue. V usage is TRBV2 and J usage is TRBJ2-3; D is unresolved. CDR3 protein: CASSDMFTDTQYF. Written as DNA, the CDR3 is TGTGCCAGCAGTGATATGTTCACAGATACGCAGTATTTT.